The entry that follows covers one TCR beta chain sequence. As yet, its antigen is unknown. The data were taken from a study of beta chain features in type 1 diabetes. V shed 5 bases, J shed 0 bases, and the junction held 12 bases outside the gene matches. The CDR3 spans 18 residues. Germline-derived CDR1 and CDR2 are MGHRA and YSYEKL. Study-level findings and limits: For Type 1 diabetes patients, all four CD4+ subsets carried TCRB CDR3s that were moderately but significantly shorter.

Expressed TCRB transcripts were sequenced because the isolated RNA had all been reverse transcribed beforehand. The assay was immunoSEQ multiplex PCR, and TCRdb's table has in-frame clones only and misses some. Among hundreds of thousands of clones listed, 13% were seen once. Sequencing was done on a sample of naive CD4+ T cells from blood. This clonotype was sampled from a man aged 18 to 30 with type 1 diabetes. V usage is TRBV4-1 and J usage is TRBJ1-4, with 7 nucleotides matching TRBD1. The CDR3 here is CASSWLRDSLTTNEKLFF. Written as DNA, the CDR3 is TGCGCCAGCAGCTGGCTCCGGGACAGCCTAACAACTAATGAAAAACTGTTTTTT.